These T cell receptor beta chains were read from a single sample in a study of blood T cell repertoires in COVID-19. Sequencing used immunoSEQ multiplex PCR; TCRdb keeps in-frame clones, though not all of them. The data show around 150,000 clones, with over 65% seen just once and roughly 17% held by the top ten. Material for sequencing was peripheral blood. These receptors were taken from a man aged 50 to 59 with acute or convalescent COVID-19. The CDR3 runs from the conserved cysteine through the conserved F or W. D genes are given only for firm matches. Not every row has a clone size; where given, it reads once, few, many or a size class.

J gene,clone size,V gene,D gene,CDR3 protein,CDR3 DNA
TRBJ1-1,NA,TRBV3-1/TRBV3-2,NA,CASSPDQQAQAFF,TGTGCCAGCAGCCCAGACCAACAGGCCCAAGCTTTCTTT
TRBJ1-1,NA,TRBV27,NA,CASSLTTGTEAFF,TGTGCCAGCAGTTTAACGACAGGCACTGAAGCTTTCTTT
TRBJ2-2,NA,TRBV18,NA,CASSFSVGGGELFF,TGTGCCAGCTCATTTTCGGTCGGCGGCGGGGAGCTGTTTTTT
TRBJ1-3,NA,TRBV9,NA,CASSVEGAGNTIYF,TGTGCCAGCAGCGTAGAAGGGGCAGGAAACACCATATATTTT
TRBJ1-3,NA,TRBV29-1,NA,CSVETGIGNTIYF,TGCAGCGTTGAAACCGGGATTGGAAACACCATATATTTT
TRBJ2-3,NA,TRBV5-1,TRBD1,CASSPRQGVTDTQYF,TGCGCCAGCAGCCCTAGACAGGGGGTTACAGATACGCAGTATTTT
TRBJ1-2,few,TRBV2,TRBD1,CASSEDRDHYGYTF,TGTGCCAGCAGTGAGGACAGGGATCACTATGGCTACACCTTC
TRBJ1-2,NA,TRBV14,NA,CASSQEATGRFHYGYTF,TGTGCCAGCAGCCAAGAGGCTACAGGGCGGTTTCACTATGGCTACACCTTC
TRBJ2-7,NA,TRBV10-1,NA,CASSPEGTLGEQYF,TGCGCCAGCAGTCCAGAGGGGACACTCGGCGAGCAGTACTTC
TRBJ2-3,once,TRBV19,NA,CASSMGRRGSSTDTQYF,TGTGCCAGTAGTATGGGGCGGCGGGGTTCTAGCACAGATACGCAGTATTTT
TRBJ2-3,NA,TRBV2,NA,CASSGASGVTDTQYF,TGTGCCAGCAGTGGGGCGAGCGGAGTCACAGATACGCAGTATTTT
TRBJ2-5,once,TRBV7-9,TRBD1,CAAGQAQETQYF,TGTGCCGCTGGACAGGCACAAGAGACCCAGTACTTC
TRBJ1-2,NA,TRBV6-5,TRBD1,CASGPGGYIGYTF,TGTGCCAGCGGCCCAGGGGGCTATATCGGCTACACCTTC
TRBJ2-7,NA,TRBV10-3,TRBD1,CAISPGQGGYEQYF,TGTGCCATCAGCCCCGGACAGGGGGGCTACGAGCAGTACTTC
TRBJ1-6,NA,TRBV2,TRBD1,CASTRRMDRGSPLHF,TGTGCCAGCACTAGAAGAATGGACAGGGGTTCACCCCTCCACTTT
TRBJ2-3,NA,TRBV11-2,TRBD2,CASSLDLGLAGRRDTQYF,TGTGCCAGCAGCTTAGACCTGGGACTAGCGGGGCGCCGAGATACGCAGTATTTT
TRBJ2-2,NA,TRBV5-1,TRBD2,CASSVGTSGSNTGELFF,TGCGCCAGCAGCGTAGGGACTAGCGGTTCGAACACCGGGGAGCTGTTTTTT
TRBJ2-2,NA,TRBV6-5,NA,CASSYSTFNTGELFF,TGTGCCAGCAGTTACAGCACCTTTAACACCGGGGAGCTGTTTTTT
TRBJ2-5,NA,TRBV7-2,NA,CASSVNMETQYF,TGTGCCAGCAGCGTGAACATGGAGACCCAGTACTTC
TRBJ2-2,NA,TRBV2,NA,CASSWTDTANTGELFF,TGTGCCAGCAGTTGGACAGACACGGCGAACACCGGGGAGCTGTTTTTT
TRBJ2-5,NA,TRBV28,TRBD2,CASSSSAAGGETQYF,TGTGCCAGCAGTAGTTCTGCCGCGGGGGGAGAGACCCAGTACTTC
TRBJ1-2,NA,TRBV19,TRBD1,CASSTWDREDYGYTF,TGTGCCAGTAGTACCTGGGACAGGGAGGACTATGGCTACACCTTC
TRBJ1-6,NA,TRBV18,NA,CATCPDSNSPLHF,TGTGCCACCTGTCCGGACAGCAATTCACCCCTCCACTTT
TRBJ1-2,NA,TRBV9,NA,CASSVGEGYQTF,TGTGCCAGCAGCGTAGGGGAGGGGTATCAAACCTTC
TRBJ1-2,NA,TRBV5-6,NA,CASSLTGTRGYTF,TGTGCCAGCAGCTTGACAGGCACTCGTGGCTACACCTTC
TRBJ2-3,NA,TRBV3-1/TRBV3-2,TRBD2,CASSQGGGGADTQYF,TGTGCCAGCAGCCAGGGCGGCGGGGGGGCAGATACGCAGTATTTT
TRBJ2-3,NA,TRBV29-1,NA,CSVEGGNRGTDTQYF,TGCAGCGTTGAAGGGGGGAACAGGGGCACAGATACGCAGTATTTT
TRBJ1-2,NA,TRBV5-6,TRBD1,CASSLAGGGGYTF,TGTGCCAGCAGCTTGGCAGGGGGCGGTGGCTACACCTTC
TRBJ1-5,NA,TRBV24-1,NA,CATSDYNSNQPQHF,TGTGCCACCAGTGATTACAATAGCAATCAGCCCCAGCATTTT
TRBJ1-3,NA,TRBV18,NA,CASSPSVSPGNTIYF,TGTGCCAGCTCACCATCAGTCTCGCCTGGAAACACCATATATTTT
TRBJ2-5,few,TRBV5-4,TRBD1,CASSNRGQNRETQYF,TGTGCCAGCAGTAACAGGGGGCAAAATAGAGAGACCCAGTACTTC
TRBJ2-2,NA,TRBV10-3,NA,CAISDSFGREATGELFF,TGTGCCATCAGTGATTCCTTTGGCAGAGAGGCCACCGGGGAGCTGTTTTTT
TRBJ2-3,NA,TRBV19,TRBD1,CASSRRPGTGDTDTQYF,TGTGCCAGTAGTAGAAGACCCGGGACAGGGGACACAGATACGCAGTATTTT
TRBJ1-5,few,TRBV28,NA,CASSLTDQPQHF,TGTGCCAGCAGTTTGACAGATCAGCCCCAGCATTTT
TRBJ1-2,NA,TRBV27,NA,CASSLSKQGYGYTF,TGTGCCAGCAGTTTATCGAAACAGGGTTATGGCTACACCTTC
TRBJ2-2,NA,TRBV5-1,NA,CASSLNSNTGELFF,TGCGCCAGCAGCTTGAACTCGAACACCGGGGAGCTGTTTTTT
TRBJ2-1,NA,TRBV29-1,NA,CSVGVRGAYNEQFF,TGCAGCGTGGGGGTTCGGGGGGCGTACAATGAGCAGTTCTTC
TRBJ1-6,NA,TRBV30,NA,CAWSRDNNSPLHF,TGTGCCTGGAGTCGGGATAATAATTCACCCCTCCACTTT
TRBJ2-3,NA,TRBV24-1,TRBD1,CATSDPGTGGSDTQYF,TGTGCCACCAGTGACCCCGGGACAGGGGGCTCAGATACGCAGTATTTT
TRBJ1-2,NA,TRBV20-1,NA,CSASREANYGYTF,TGCAGTGCTAGTCGGGAGGCTAACTATGGCTACACCTTC
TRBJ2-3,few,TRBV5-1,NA,CASSPSGPSTDTQYF,TGCGCCAGCAGTCCTTCAGGCCCTAGCACAGATACGCAGTATTTT
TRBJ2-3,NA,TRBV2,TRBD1,CASSSGTGETKGTDTQYF,TGTGCCAGCAGCTCCGGGACAGGGGAGACGAAAGGCACAGATACGCAGTATTTT
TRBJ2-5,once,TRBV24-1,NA,CATSTALQETQYF,TGTGCCACCAGCACAGCACTCCAAGAGACCCAGTACTTC
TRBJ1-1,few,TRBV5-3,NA,CARSSLVEGNTEAFF,TGTGCCAGAAGCTCCTTAGTGGAGGGGAACACTGAAGCTTTCTTT
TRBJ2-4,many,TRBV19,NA,CASRVPLGGKNIQYF,TGTGCCAGTAGAGTCCCCCTGGGGGGTAAAAACATTCAGTACTTC
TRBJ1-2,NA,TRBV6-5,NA,CASSLGEGIGYTF,TGTGCCAGCAGCCTCGGGGAGGGGATTGGCTACACCTTC
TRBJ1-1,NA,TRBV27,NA,CASSLSKAGNTEAFF,TGTGCCAGCAGTTTATCGAAGGCGGGGAACACTGAAGCTTTCTTT
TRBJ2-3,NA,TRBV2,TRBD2,CASSEVGGAGDTQYF,TGTGCCAGCAGTGAAGTCGGGGGGGCAGGGGATACGCAGTATTTT